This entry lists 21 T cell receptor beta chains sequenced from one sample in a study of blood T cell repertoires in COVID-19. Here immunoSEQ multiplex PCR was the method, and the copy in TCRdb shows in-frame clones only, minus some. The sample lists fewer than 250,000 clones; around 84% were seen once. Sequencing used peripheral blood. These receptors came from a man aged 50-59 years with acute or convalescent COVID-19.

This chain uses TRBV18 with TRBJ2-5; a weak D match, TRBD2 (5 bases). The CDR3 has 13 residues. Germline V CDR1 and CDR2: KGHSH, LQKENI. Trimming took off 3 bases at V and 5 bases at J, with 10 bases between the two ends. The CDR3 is CASSPGLLETQYF. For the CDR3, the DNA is TGTGCCAGCTCACCTGGACTTTTGGAGACCCAGTACTTC.

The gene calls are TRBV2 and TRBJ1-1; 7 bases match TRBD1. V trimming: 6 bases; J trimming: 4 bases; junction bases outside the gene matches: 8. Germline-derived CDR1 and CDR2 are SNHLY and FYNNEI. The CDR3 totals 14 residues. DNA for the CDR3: TGTGCCAGCAGGCTGGGACAGCCGACCACTGAAGCTTTCTTT. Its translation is CASRLGQPTTEAFF.

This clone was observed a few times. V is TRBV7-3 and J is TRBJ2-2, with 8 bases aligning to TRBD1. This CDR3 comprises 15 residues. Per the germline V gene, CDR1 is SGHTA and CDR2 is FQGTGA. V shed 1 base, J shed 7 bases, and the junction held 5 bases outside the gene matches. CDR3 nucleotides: TGTGCCAGCAGCTTAATTTCCAGGGGGCGCGGGGAGCTGTTTTTT. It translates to CASSLISRGRGELFF.

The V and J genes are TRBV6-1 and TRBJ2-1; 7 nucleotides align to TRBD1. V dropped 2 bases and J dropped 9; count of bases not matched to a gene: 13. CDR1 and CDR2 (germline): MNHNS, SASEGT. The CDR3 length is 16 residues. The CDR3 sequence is CASSELYGTGAGEQFF. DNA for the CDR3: TGTGCCAGCAGTGAATTGTATGGAACAGGGGCGGGTGAGCAGTTCTTC.

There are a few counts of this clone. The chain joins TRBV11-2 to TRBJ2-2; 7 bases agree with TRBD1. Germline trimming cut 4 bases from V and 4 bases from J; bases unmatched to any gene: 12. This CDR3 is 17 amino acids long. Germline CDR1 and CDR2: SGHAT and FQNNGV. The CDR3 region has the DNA TGTGCCAGCAGCTCCAAAAGAGGGGGCCGGGGCACCGGGGAGCTGTTTTTT. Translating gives CASSSKRGGRGTGELFF.

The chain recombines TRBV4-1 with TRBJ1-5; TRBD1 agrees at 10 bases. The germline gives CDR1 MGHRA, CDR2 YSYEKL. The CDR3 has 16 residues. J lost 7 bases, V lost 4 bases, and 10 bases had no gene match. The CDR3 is CASSLYEGDRGQPQHF. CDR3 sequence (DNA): TGCGCCAGCAGCCTCTATGAGGGGGACAGGGGACAGCCCCAGCATTTT.

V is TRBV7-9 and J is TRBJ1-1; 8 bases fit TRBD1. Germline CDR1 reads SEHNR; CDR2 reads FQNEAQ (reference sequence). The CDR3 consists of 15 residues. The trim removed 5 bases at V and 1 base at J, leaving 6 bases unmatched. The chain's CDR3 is CASSPRTGRNTEAFF. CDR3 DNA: TGTGCCAGCAGCCCTCGGACAGGGCGGAACACTGAAGCTTTCTTT.

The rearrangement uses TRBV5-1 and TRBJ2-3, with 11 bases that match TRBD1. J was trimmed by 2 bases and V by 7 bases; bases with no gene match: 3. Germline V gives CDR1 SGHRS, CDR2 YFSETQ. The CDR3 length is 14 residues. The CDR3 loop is CASGDRGNTDTQYF. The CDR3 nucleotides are TGCGCCAGCGGGGACAGGGGGAACACAGATACGCAGTATTTT.

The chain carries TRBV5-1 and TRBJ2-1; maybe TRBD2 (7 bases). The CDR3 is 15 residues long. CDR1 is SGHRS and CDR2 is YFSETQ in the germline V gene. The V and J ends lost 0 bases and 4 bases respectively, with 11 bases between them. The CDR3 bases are TGCGCCAGCAGCTTGGGCGGGGGCCCTTACAATGAGCAGTTCTTC. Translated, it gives CASSLGGGPYNEQFF. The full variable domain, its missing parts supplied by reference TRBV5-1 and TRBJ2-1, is KAGVTQTPRYLIKTRGQQVTLSCSPISGHRSVSWYQQTPGQGLQFLFEYFSETQRNKGNFPGRFSGRQFSNSRSEMNVSTLELGDSALYLCASSLGGGPYNEQFFGPGTRLTVL.

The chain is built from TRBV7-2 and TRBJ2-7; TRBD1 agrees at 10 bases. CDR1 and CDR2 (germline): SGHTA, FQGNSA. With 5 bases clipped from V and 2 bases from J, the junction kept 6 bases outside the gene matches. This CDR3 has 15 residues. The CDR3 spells CASSPRQGATYEQYF. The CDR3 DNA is TGTGCCAGCAGCCCTAGACAGGGGGCGACCTACGAGCAGTACTTC.

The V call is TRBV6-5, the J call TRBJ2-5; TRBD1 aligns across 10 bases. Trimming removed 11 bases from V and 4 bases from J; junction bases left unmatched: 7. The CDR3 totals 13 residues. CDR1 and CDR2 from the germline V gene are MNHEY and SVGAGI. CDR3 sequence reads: CAGSRDRGETQYF. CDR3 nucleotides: TGTGCCGGATCCCGGGACAGGGGAGAGACCCAGTACTTC.

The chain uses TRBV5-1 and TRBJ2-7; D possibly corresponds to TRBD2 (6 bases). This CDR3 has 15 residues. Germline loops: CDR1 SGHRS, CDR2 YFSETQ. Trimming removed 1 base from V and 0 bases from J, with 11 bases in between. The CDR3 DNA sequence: TGCGCCAGCAGCTTGAGTCCCGGGAGCTCCTACGAGCAGTACTTC. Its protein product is CASSLSPGSSYEQYF. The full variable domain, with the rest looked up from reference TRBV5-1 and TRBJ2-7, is KAGVTQTPRYLIKTRGQQVTLSCSPISGHRSVSWYQQTPGQGLQFLFEYFSETQRNKGNFPGRFSGRQFSNSRSEMNVSTLELGDSALYLCASSLSPGSSYEQYFGPGTRLTVT.

The CDR3 is CASSLRDINTEAFF. The CDR3 DNA sequence: TGTGCCAGCAGCCTGAGGGACATAAACACTGAAGCTTTCTTT. This chain joins TRBV5-6 and TRBJ1-1; a weak D match, TRBD1 (6 bases). Germline V lookup: CDR1 SGHDT, CDR2 YYEEEE. The CDR3 has 14 residues. Trimming left V 4 bases short and J 2 bases short, with 12 bases between.

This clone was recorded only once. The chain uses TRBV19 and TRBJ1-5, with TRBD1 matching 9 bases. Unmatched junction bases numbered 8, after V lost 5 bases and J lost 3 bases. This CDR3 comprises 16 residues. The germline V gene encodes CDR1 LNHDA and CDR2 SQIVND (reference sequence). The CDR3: CASSELGQGLNQPQHF. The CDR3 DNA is TGTGCCAGTAGTGAATTGGGACAGGGCCTCAATCAGCCCCAGCATTTT.

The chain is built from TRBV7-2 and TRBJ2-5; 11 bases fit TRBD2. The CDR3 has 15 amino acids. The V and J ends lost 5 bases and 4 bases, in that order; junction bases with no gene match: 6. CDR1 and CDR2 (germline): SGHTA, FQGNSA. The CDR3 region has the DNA TGTGCCAGCAGCAGACTTAGCGGGGGGGCAGAGACCCAGTACTTC. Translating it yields CASSRLSGGAETQYF.

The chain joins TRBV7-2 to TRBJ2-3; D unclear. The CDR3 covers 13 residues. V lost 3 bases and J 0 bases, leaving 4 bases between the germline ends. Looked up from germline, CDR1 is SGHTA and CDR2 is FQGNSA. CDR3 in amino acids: CASSFSSTDTQYF. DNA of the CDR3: TGTGCCAGCAGCTTCAGTAGCACAGATACGCAGTATTTT.

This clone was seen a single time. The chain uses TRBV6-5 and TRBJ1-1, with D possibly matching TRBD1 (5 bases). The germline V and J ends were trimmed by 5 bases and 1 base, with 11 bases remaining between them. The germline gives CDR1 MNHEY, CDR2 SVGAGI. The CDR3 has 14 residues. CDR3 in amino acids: CASSNMGGNTEAFF. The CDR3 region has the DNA TGTGCCAGCAGTAATATGGGGGGGAACACTGAAGCTTTCTTT.

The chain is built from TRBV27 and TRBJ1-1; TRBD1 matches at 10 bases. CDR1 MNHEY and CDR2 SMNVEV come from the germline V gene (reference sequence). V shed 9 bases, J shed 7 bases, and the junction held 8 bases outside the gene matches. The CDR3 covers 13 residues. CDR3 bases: TGTGCCAGTCAGGGGACAGGGGTTGTTGAAGCTTTCTTT. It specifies CASQGTGVVEAFF.

This CDR3 reads CASRGLETYNEQFF. Written as DNA, the CDR3 is TGTGCCAGCAGGGGACTAGAGACCTACAATGAGCAGTTCTTC. The J gene is TRBJ2-1, the V gene TRBV2; TRBD2 agrees at 8 bases. The trim removed 6 bases at V and 2 bases at J, leaving 3 bases unmatched. Germline CDR1 and CDR2: SNHLY and FYNNEI. CDR3 size: 14 residues.

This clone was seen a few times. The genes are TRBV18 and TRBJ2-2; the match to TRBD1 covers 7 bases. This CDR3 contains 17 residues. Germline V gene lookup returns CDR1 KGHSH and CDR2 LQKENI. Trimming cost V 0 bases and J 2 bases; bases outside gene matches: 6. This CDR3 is CASSPPTGHPNTGELFF. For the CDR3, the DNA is TGTGCCAGCTCACCACCGACAGGGCACCCCAACACCGGGGAGCTGTTTTTT.

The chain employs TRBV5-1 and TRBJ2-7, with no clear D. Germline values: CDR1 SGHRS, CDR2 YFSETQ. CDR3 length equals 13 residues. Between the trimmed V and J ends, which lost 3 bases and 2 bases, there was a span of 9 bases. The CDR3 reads CASSYDMTYEQYF. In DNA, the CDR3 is TGCGCCAGCAGCTACGACATGACCTACGAGCAGTACTTC.